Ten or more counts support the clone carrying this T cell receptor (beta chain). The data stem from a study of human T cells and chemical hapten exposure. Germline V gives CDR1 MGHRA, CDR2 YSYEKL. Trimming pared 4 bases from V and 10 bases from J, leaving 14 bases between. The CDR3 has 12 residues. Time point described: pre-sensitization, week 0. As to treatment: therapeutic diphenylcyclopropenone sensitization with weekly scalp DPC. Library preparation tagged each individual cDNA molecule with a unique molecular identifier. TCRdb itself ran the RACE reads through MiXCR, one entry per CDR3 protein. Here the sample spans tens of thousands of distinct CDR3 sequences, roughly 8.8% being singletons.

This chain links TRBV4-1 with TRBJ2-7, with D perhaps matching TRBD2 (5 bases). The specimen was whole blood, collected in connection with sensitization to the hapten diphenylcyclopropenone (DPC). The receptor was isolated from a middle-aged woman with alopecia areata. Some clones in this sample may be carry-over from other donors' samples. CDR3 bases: TGCGCCAGCAGCCCAAGCGGTCGAATACAGTACTTC. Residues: CASSPSGRIQYF.